This entry lists 5 T cell receptor beta chains sequenced from one sample in a study of OX40 agonist ivuxolimab in advanced cancers. Sequencing used immunoSEQ multiplex PCR; TCRdb keeps in-frame clones, though not all of them. The sample yields about 9,700 clones, about two thirds seen once. Material: CD4+ or CD8+ T cells sorted from blood, obtained in a trial of the OX40 agonist ivuxolimab. The receptor source for this set is an adult with an advanced solid tumor such as melanoma, head and neck, liver or kidney cancer.

A single count supports this clone. The rearrangement joins TRBV5-6 to TRBJ2-7, with TRBD2 as a possible D gene (6 bases). Trimming cost V 1 base and J 5 bases, with 13 bases left between them. This CDR3 has 14 residues. Germline CDR1 SGHDT, CDR2 YYEEEE. In DNA, the CDR3 is TGTGCCAGCAGCTTGTCGGCGGGGCCCCACGAGCAGTACTTC. Translation: CASSLSAGPHEQYF. Based on the CDR3 plus reference TRBV5-6 and TRBJ2-7, the full variable domain is DAGVTQSPTHLIKTRGQQVTLRCSPKSGHDTVSWYQQALGQGPQFIFQYYEEEERQRGNFPDRFSGHQFPNYSSELNVNALLLGDSALYLCASSLSAGPHEQYFGPGTRLTVT.

This chain joins TRBV7-3 and TRBJ1-2; 7 nucleotides match TRBD1. The trim removed 5 bases at V and 2 bases at J, leaving 2 bases unmatched. Per the germline V gene, CDR1 is SGHTA and CDR2 is FQGTGA. The CDR3 is 13 residues long. CDR3 sequence (DNA): TGTGCCAGCAGCCCGGGACAGAACTATGGCTACACCTTC. As protein: CASSPGQNYGYTF.

This clone was recorded once. The V and J genes are TRBV2 and TRBJ1-2, with D uncertain. Germline V gene lookup returns CDR1 SNHLY and CDR2 FYNNEI. Deletions cut 3 bases from V and 6 bases from J, with 11 bases between. This CDR3 has 13 residues. The CDR3 DNA sequence: TGTGCCAGCAGTGACGAACTGGGGAATGGCTACACCTTC. This encodes CASSDELGNGYTF.

CDR3 region: CASRRTGEAPEAFF. CDR3 bases: TGTGCCAGCAGACGGACAGGGGAGGCCCCTGAAGCTTTCTTT. The chain uses TRBV14 and TRBJ1-1; 9 bases fit TRBD1. The germline V gene encodes CDR1 SGHDN and CDR2 FVKESK. The CDR3 runs to 14 residues. Losses at the gene ends were 6 bases for V and 6 bases for J; bases not matched to a gene: 8.

The rearrangement joins TRBV19 to TRBJ1-2, with 12 positions matching TRBD1. Germline V gives CDR1 LNHDA, CDR2 SQIVND (reference sequence). With 2 bases clipped from V and 4 bases from J, the junction kept 5 bases outside the gene matches. This CDR3 has 16 residues. CDR3 residues: CASSIPGQGASYGYTF. CDR3 coding DNA: TGTGCCAGTAGTATACCGGGACAGGGGGCTAGCTATGGCTACACCTTC.